A single sample gave rise to the 14 T cell receptor beta chains below, sequenced in a study of blood T cells in healthy people across ages. Then a second PCR, running roughly 7 to 11 cycles, was carried out with a sample-barcoded 5' primer and a J-beta primer mix. A single record per CDR3 protein comes from TCRdb applying MiXCR to the 5' RACE reads. The sample consists of about 700,000 distinct CDR3 sequences, about 30% of them appearing once. The specimen was blood. The receptor set was obtained from a woman of 80 years or more in good health.

The chain employs TRBV29-1 and TRBJ1-3; D is undetermined. The CDR3 runs to 12 residues. CDR1 is SQVTM, CDR2 ANQGSEA, per germline. V was cut by 7 bases and J by 3 bases, with 10 bases left in between. DNA for the CDR3: TGCAGCGCCAACAGTGTTGGAAACACCATATATTTT. Encoded protein: CSANSVGNTIYF.

A word on this clonotype: Given a much more abundant clone one base away, this may be a read error. V and J are TRBV4-2 and TRBJ2-3, with 10 bases lining up with TRBD2. J was trimmed by 3 bases and V by 4 bases; bases with no gene match: 10. This CDR3 region has 17 residues. CDR1 and CDR2 from the germline V gene are LGHNA and YNFKEQ. In DNA, the CDR3 is TGTGCCAGCAGCCGAAACGGAGCGGGGGGGCTGACAGATACGCAGTATTTT. Translated: CASSRNGAGGLTDTQYF.

This clonotype was counted at least ten times. The chain carries TRBV27 and TRBJ2-6, with D maybe TRBD2 (6 bases). Germline assignment: CDR1 MNHEY and CDR2 SMNVEV (reference sequence). V was trimmed by 4 bases and J by 2 bases, leaving 15 bases between them. This CDR3 is built from 17 residues. The CDR3 DNA follows: TGTGCCAGCAGTTCGCCCGGGAGAGAGGCTGGGGCCAACGTCCTGACTTTC. Amino acids: CASSSPGREAGANVLTF.

This clonotype occurred many times. CDR3 loop: CASSLNQRTDTQYF. In DNA, the CDR3 is TGCGCCAGCAGCTTGAACCAGCGCACAGATACGCAGTATTTT. This chain uses TRBV5-1 with TRBJ2-3, with no clear D. This CDR3 comprises 14 residues. V lost 1 base, J lost 1 base, and 7 bases lay in between. Germline V gene lookup returns CDR1 SGHRS and CDR2 YFSETQ.

V gene TRBV6-5 combines with J gene TRBJ2-2; D tentatively fits TRBD1 or TRBD2 (6 bases each). Germline V lookup: CDR1 MNHEY, CDR2 SVGAGI. The germline V and J ends were trimmed by 8 bases and 6 bases, with 10 bases remaining between them. The CDR3 is 12 residues long. In DNA form, the CDR3 reads TGTGCCAGCGTGGGGGGCTCCGGGGAGCTGTTTTTT. Protein product: CASVGGSGELFF.

The chain recombines TRBV20-1 with TRBJ2-1; D not certain. Germline lookup yields CDR1 DFQATT and CDR2 SNEGSKA (reference sequence). V lost 3 bases and J 0 bases, leaving 12 bases between the germline ends. The CDR3 spans 15 residues. The CDR3 protein is CSASGMAVSYNEQFF. The CDR3 DNA reads as TGCAGTGCTAGTGGTATGGCGGTCTCCTACAATGAGCAGTTCTTC.

This clonotype was detected a few times. V gene TRBV7-2 combines with J gene TRBJ2-3; D is uncertain. V lost 9 bases to trimming and J lost 1 base, with 11 bases between them. Germline values: CDR1 SGHTA, CDR2 FQGNSA. The CDR3 covers 13 residues. CDR3 loop: CASNLPGTDTQYF. CDR3 bases: TGTGCCAGTAACTTACCAGGCACAGATACGCAGTATTTT.

This clonotype was counted ten times or more. The chain joins TRBV14 to TRBJ2-5, with D perhaps TRBD1 (6 bases). The V gene lost 0 bases and the J gene lost 7 bases, with 12 bases spanning the gap. Germline CDR1 reads SGHDN; CDR2 reads FVKESK. The CDR3 length is 14 residues. The DNA of the CDR3 is TGTGCCAGCAGCCAAGACCGCGTAGGGGGGACCCAGTACTTC. This gives the protein CASSQDRVGGTQYF.

V is TRBV20-1 and J is TRBJ1-1; maybe TRBD1 (5 bases). The ends were cut back, 3 bases at V and 7 bases at J, with 12 bases in the middle. Germline V lookup: CDR1 DFQATT, CDR2 SNEGSKA (reference sequence). The CDR3 sequence is 12 residues long. As DNA, the CDR3 is TGCAGTGCTAGGGTAGACAGCGGTGAAGCTTTCTTT. Translating it yields CSARVDSGEAFF.

CDR3 coding DNA: TGCAGTGCTAGTCCGGGGACCCTGAACACTGAAGCTTTCTTT. It translates to CSASPGTLNTEAFF. This sequence joins TRBV20-1 and TRBJ1-1, with D possibly being TRBD1 (5 bases). CDR1 is DFQATT and CDR2 is SNEGSKA in the germline V gene (reference sequence). The V and J ends lost 3 bases and 0 bases respectively, with 11 bases between them. The CDR3 runs 14 residues.

This clonotype occurred many times. The rearrangement joins TRBV6-5 to TRBJ2-1, with TRBD2 matching 10 bases. With 7 bases clipped from V and 3 bases from J, the junction kept 6 bases outside the gene matches. Per the germline V gene, CDR1 is MNHEY and CDR2 is SVGAGI. The length of the CDR3 is 15 residues. The CDR3 protein is CASIPSGGDYNEQFF. The CDR3 DNA sequence: TGTGCCAGCATCCCAAGCGGGGGGGACTACAATGAGCAGTTCTTC.

Points on this clonotype: At one end the junction does not follow the germline gene, possibly because of a read error. CDR3 in amino acids: CAGSLLGRTNHGYTF. The CDR3 DNA reads as TGCGCCGGCAGCTTGCTGGGACGGACTAACCATGGCTACACCTTC. This chain links TRBV5-1 with TRBJ1-2, with TRBD1 as a possible D gene (5 bases). This CDR3 is 15 amino acids long. Germline-derived CDR1 and CDR2 are SGHRS and YFSETQ.

This clonotype was recorded many times. The rearrangement links TRBV6-2 or TRBV6-3 to TRBJ2-7; D may be TRBD2 (5 bases). V lost 8 bases and J 3 bases, leaving 20 bases between the germline ends. The V gene's germline CDR1 is MNHEY and CDR2 SVGEGT. The CDR3 has 15 amino acids. CDR3 loop: CASAPALFGVYEQYF. The CDR3 region has the DNA TGTGCCAGCGCACCGGCTCTATTCGGGGTCTACGAGCAGTACTTC.

The sample holds many counts of this clonotype. The J gene is TRBJ1-6, the V gene TRBV7-3; 9 bases agree with TRBD1. The germline CDR1 and CDR2 sequences are SGHTA and FQGTGA. Trimming took 3 bases from V and 17 from J; bases not matched to a gene: 5. The CDR3 is made up of 12 amino acids. As DNA, the CDR3 is TGTGCCAGCAGCTTGGACAGGGGCTTGATCCACTTT. Its translation is CASSLDRGLIHF.